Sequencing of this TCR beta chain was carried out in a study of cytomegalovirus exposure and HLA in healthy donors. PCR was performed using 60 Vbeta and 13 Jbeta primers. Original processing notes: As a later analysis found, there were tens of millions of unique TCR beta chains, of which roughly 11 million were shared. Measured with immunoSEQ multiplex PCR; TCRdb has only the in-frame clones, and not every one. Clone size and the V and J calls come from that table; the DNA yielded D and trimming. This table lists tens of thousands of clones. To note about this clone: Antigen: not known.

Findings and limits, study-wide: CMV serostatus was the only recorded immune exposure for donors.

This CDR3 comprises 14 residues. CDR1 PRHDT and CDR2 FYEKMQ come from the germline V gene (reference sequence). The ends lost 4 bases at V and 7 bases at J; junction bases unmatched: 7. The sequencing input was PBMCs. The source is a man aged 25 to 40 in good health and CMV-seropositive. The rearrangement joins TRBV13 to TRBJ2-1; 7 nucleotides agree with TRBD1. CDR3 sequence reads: CASSSSTGRNEQFF. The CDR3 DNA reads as TGTGCCAGCAGCTCTTCGACAGGGCGAAATGAGCAGTTCTTC.